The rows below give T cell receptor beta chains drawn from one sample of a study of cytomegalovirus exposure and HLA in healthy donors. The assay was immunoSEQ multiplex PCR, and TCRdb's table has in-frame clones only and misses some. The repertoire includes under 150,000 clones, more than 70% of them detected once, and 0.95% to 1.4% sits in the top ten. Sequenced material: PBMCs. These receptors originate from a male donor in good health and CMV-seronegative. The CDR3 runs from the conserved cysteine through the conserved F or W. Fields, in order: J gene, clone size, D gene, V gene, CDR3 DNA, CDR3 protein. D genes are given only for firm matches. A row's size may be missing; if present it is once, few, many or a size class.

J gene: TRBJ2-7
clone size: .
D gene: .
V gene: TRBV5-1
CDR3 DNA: TGCGCCAGCAGCCTGGGGCAGGGGGGAGAGCAGTACTTC
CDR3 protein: CASSLGQGGEQYF

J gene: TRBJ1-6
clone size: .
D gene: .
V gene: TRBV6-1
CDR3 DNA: TGTGCCAGCAGTGAACGAACAGGCCCTGGTACCGGGAATTCACCCCTCCACTTT
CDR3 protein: CASSERTGPGTGNSPLHF

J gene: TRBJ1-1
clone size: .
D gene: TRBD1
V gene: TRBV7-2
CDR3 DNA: TGTGCCAGCAGCCGCCGGGACAGTAACACTGAAGCTTTCTTT
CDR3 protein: CASSRRDSNTEAFF

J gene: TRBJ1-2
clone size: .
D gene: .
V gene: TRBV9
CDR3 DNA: TGTGCCAGCAGCTGGCTCCTTGGCGGAGGCTACACCTTC
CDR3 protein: CASSWLLGGGYTF

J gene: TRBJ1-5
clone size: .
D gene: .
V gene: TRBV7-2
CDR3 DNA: TGTGCCAGCAGCTTTTCGGGAATGGGCAATCAGCCCCAGCATTTT
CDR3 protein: CASSFSGMGNQPQHF

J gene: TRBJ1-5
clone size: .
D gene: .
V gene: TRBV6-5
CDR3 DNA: TGTGCCAGCGGACTAGGGCCCCAGCATTTT
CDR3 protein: CASGLGPQHF

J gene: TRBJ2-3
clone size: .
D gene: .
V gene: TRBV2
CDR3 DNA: TGTGCCAGCAGTGCCCTCAGGGATGGCGATACGCAGTATTTT
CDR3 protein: CASSALRDGDTQYF

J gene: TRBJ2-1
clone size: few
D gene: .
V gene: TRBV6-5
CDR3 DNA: TGTGCCAGCAGTGCGGGATTAAATGAGCAGTTCTTC
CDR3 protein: CASSAGLNEQFF

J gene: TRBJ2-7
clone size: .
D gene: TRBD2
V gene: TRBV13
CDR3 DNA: TGTGCCAGCAGCTCTCGGGGAGGGGCGGTATCCTACGAGCAGTACTTC
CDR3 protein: CASSSRGGAVSYEQYF

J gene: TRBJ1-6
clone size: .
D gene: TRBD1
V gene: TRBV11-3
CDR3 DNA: TGTGCCAGCAGCCCGCGGACAGGGAGAGCAACCTATAATTCACCCCTCCACTTT
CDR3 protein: CASSPRTGRATYNSPLHF

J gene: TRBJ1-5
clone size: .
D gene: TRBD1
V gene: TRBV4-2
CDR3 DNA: TGTGCCAGCAGCCGGACAGGGGAGAGCAATCAGCCCCAGCATTTT
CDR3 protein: CASSRTGESNQPQHF

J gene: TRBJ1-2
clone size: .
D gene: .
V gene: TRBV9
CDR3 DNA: TGTGCCAGCAGCGTTCCCGACTATGGCTACACCTTC
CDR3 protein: CASSVPDYGYTF

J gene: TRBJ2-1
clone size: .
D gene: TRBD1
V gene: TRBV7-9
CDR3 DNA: TGTGCCAGCAGCGTAGGGGAAACAGGGGGGAATGAGCAGTTCTTC
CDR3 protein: CASSVGETGGNEQFF

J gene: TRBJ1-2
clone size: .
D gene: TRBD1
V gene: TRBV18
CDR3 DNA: TGTGCCAGCTCACCGAAAGGGACAGGGGAAGGGGACTATGGCTACACCTTC
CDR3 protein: CASSPKGTGEGDYGYTF

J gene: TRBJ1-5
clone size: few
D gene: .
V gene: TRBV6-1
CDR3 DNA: TGTGCCAGCAGTGTAGGGGGACCTCCGAATCAGCCCCAGCATTTT
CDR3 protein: CASSVGGPPNQPQHF

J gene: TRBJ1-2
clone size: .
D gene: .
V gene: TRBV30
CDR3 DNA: TGTGCCTGGAGTGTAGGACAGTACTTCTATGGCTACACCTTC
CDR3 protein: CAWSVGQYFYGYTF

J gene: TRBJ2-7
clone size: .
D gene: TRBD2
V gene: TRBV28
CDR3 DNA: TGTGCCAGCAGCTTACTAGCGGGGTCCTACGAGCAGTACTTC
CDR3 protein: CASSLLAGSYEQYF

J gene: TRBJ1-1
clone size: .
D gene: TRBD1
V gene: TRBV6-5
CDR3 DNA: TGTGCCAGCAGTTACCGAGAACAGGGGGTGAACACTGAAGCTTTCTTT
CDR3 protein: CASSYREQGVNTEAFF

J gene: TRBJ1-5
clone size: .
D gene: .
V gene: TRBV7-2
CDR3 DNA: TGTGCCAGCACCCCACCAGGGAGCAATCAGCCCCAGCATTTT
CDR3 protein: CASTPPGSNQPQHF

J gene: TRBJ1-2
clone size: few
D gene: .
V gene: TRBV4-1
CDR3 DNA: TGCGCCAGCAGCCAATTCCAGGGGATTGGTTACGGCTACACCTTC
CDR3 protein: CASSQFQGIGYGYTF

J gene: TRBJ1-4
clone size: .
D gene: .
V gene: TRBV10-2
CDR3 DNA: TGCGCCAGCAGGGGGGCCGGGACGGCCGATGAAAAACTGTTTTTT
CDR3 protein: CASRGAGTADEKLFF

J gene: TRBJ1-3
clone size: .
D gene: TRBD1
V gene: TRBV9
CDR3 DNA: TGTGCCAGCAGCTTGCTGGACAGGGGGTCTGGAAACACCATATATTTT
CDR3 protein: CASSLLDRGSGNTIYF

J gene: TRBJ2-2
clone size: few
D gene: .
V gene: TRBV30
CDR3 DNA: TGTGCCTGGAGCGTACTGCTGAACACCGGGGAGCTGTTTTTT
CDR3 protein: CAWSVLLNTGELFF

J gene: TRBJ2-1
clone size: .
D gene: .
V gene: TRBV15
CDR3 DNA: TGTGCCACCAGCAGCCTCAGGGGACACCCCCGGGCATACAATGAGCAGTTCTTC
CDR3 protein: CATSSLRGHPRAYNEQFF

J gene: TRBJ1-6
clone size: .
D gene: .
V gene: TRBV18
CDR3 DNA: TGTGCCAGCTCACCACCACAGGGAGTTTCACCCCTCCACTTT
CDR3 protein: CASSPPQGVSPLHF

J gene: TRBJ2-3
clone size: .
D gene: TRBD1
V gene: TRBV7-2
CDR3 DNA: TGTGCCAGCAGCTCCGGGACAGGGGAGTATTTT
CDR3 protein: CASSSGTGEYF

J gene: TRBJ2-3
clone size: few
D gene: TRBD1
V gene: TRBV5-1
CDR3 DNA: TGCGCCAGCAGAAGGGCACCGGGACAGGGCACAGATACGCAGTATTTT
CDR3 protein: CASRRAPGQGTDTQYF

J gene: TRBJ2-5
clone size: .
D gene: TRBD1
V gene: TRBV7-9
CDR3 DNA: TGTGCCAGCAGCTTAGATCAGGGGGTGACCCAGTACTTC
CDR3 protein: CASSLDQGVTQYF

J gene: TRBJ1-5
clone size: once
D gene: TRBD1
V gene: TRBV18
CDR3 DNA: TGTGCCAGCTCGTACCGGGACAGTAGAAAGGGGAGCAATCAGCCCCAGCATTTT
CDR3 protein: CASSYRDSRKGSNQPQHF

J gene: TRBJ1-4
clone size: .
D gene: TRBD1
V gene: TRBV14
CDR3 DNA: TGTGCCAGCAGCCAAGATAGACAGGGTCATAATGAAAAACTGTTTTTT
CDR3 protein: CASSQDRQGHNEKLFF

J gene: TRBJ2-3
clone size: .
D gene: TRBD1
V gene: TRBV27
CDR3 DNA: TGTGCCAGCAGTTTATTCGGGACAGGGGGGGAAGATACGCAGTATTTT
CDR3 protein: CASSLFGTGGEDTQYF

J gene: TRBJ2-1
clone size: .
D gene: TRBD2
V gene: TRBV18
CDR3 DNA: TGTGCCAGCTCACCACCAGGGGCTAGCGGTTACAATGAGCAGTTCTTC
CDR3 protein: CASSPPGASGYNEQFF

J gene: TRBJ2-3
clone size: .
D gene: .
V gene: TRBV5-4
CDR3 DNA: TGTGCCAGCAGCCTTATCGGACTCTCCACAGATACGCAGTATTTT
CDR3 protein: CASSLIGLSTDTQYF

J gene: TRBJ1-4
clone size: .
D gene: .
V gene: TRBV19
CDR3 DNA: TGTGCCAGTAGTATTTCTGTCAGCGCAACTAATGAAAAACTGTTTTTT
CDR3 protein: CASSISVSATNEKLFF

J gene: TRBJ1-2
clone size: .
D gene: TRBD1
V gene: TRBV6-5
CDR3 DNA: TGTGCCAGCAGTGAGCCGGGACAGGGGACTGGCTACACCTTC
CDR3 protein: CASSEPGQGTGYTF

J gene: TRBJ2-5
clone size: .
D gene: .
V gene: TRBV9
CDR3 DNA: TGTGCCAGCAGCGTAGGTCTAGAGACCCAGTACTTC
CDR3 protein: CASSVGLETQYF

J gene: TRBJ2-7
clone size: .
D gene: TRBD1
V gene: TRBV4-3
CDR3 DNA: TGCGCCAGCAGCCTGTCGTGGGACAGATCCTACGAGCAGTACTTC
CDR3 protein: CASSLSWDRSYEQYF

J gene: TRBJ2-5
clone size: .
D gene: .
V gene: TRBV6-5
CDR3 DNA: TGTGCCAGCAGTTACGGGGGGGCGACAAAAGAGACCCAGTACTTC
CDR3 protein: CASSYGGATKETQYF

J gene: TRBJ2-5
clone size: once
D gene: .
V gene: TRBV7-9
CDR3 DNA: TGTGCCAGCAGCCCTTCTCGGGAGACCCAGTACTTC
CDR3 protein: CASSPSRETQYF

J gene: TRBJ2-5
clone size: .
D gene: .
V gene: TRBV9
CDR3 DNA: TGTGCCAGCAGCGTAGCTCAAGCGGAAGAGACCCAGTACTTC
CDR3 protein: CASSVAQAEETQYF

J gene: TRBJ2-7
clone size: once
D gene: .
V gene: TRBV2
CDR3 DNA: TGTGCCAGCAGTGAACAGCGGAGTAAAACCTACGAGCAGTACTTC
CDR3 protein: CASSEQRSKTYEQYF

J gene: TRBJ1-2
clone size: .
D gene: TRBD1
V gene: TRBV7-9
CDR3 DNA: TGTGCCAGCAGCAATCAGGGACAGACGTATGGCTACACCTTC
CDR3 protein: CASSNQGQTYGYTF

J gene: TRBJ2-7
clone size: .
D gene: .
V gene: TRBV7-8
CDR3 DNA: TGTGCCAGCAGCTTCGACTACTACGAGCAGTACTTC
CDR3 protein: CASSFDYYEQYF

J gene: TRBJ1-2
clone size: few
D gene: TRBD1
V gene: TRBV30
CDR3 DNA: TGTGCCTGGAGTGTGGGGACAGGGACGATCTTTGGCTACACCTTC
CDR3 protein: CAWSVGTGTIFGYTF

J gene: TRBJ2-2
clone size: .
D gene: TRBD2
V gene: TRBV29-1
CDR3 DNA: TGCAGTATGCTTAGCGGGGGGACGAACACCGGGGAGCTGTTTTTT
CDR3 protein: CSMLSGGTNTGELFF

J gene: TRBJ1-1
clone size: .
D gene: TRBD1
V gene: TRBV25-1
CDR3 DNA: TGTGCCAGCAGTCTTCCCGGGACAGTGAACACTGAAGCTTTCTTT
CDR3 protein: CASSLPGTVNTEAFF

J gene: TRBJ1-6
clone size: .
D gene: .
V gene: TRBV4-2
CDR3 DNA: TGTGCCAGCAGCCAAGATCCGCAGCGTGGGAATTCACCCCTCCACTTT
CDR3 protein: CASSQDPQRGNSPLHF

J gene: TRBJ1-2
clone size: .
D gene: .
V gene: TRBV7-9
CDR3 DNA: TGTGCCAGCAGCTTGGGGAGGGGAGGCAACACCTTC
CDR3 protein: CASSLGRGGNTF

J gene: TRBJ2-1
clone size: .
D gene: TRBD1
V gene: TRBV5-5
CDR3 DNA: TGTGCCAGCAGCTTGGAATTGGGGACAGGGCTCTACAATGAGCAGTTCTTC
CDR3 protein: CASSLELGTGLYNEQFF

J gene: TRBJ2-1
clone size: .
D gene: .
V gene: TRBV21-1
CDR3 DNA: TGTGCCAGCAGCAAAGGACAGGGCTATGAGCAGTTCTTC
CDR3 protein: CASSKGQGYEQFF

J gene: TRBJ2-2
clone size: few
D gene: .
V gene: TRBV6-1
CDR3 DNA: TGTGCCAGCAGTGAGAGGGATCCCGGGGAGCTGTTTTTT
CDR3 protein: CASSERDPGELFF